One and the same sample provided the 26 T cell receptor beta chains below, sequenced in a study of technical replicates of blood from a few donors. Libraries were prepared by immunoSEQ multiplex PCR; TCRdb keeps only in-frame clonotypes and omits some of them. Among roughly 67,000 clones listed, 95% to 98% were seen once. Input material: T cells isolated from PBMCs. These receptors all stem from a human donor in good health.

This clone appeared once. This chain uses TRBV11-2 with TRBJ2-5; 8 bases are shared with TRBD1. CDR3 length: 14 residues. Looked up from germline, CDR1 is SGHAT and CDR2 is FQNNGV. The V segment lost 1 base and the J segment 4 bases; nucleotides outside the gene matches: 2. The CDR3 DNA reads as TGTGCCAGCAGCTTAGTCAGGGGGCGAGAGACCCAGTACTTC. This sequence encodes CASSLVRGRETQYF.

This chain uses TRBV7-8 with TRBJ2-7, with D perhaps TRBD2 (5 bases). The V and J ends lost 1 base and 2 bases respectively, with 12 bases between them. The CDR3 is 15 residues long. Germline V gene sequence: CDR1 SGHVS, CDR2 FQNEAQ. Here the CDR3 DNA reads TGTGCCAGCAGCTTAGTTGCCGGGAAGACCTACGAGCAGTACTTC. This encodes CASSLVAGKTYEQYF.

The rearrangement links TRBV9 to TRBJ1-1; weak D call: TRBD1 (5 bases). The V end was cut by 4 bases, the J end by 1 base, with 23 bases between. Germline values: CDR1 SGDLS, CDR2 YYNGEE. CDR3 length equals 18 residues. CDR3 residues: CASSLSPLRARENTEAFF. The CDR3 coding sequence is TGTGCCAGCAGCCTATCACCGCTTCGCGCCAGGGAGAACACTGAAGCTTTCTTT. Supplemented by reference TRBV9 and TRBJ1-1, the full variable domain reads DSGVTQTPKHLITATGQRVTLRCSPRSGDLSVYWYQQSLDQGLQFLIQYYNGEERAKGNILERFSAQQFPDLHSELNLSSLELGDSALYFCASSLSPLRARENTEAFFGQGTRLTVV.

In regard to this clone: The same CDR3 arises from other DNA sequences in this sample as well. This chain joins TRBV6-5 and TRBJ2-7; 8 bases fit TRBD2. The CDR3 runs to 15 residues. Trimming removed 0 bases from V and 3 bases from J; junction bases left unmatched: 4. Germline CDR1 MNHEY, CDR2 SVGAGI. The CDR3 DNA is TGTGCCAGCAGTTACTCCCTAGCGGGCGGCTACGAGCAGTACTTC. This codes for CASSYSLAGGYEQYF.

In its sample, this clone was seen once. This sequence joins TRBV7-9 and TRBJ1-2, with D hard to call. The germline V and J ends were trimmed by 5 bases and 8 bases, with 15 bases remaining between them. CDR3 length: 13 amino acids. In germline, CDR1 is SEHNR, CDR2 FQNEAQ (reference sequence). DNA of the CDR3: TGTGCCAGCAGCCCCGGACTCGACGGGGGCTACACCTTC. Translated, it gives CASSPGLDGGYTF.

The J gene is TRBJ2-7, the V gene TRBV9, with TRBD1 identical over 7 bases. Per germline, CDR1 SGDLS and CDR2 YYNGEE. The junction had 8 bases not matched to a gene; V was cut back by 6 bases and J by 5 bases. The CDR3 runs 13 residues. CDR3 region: CASTIGQDNEQYF. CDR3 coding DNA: TGTGCCAGCACTATTGGACAGGACAACGAGCAGTACTTC.

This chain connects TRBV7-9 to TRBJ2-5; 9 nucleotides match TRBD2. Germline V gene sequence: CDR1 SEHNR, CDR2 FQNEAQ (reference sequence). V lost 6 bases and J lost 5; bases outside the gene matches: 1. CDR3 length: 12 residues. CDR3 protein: CASSLAGETQYF. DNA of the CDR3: TGTGCCAGCAGTCTAGCGGGGGAGACCCAGTACTTC.

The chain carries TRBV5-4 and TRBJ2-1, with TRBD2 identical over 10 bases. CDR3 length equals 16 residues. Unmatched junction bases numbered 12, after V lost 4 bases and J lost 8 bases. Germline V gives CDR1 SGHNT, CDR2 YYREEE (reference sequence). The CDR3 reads CASSRVVAGGLYEQFF. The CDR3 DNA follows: TGTGCCAGCAGCCGGGTAGTAGCGGGAGGTCTATATGAGCAGTTCTTC.

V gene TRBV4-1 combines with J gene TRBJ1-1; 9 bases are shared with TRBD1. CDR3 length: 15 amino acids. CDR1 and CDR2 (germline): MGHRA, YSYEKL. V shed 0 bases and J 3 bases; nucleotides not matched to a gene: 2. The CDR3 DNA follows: TGCGCCAGCAGCCAAGATAGGACAGGGGACACTGAAGCTTTCTTT. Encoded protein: CASSQDRTGDTEAFF.

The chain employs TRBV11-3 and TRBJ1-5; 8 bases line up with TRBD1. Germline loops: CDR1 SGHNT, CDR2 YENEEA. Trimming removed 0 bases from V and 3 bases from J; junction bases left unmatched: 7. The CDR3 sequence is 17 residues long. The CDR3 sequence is CASSLDSQGATNQPQHF. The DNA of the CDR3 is TGTGCCAGCAGCTTAGATAGCCAGGGGGCAACCAATCAGCCCCAGCATTTT.

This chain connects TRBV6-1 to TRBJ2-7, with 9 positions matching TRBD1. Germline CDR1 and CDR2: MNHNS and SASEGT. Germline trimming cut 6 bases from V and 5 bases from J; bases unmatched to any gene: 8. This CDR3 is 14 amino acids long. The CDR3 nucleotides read TGTGCCAGCAGACCCGGGACAGGGTTCAACGAGCAGTACTTC. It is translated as CASRPGTGFNEQYF.

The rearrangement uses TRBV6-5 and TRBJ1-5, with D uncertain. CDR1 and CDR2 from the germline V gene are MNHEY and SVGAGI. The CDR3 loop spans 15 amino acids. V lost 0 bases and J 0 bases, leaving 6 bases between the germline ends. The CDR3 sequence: CASSYSGASNQPQHF. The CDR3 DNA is TGTGCCAGCAGTTACTCGGGAGCTAGCAATCAGCCCCAGCATTTT.

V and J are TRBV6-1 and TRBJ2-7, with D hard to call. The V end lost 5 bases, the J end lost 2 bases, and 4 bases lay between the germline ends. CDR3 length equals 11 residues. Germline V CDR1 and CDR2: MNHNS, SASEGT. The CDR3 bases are TGTGCCAGCAGTATCGCCTACGAGCAGTACTTC. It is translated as CASSIAYEQYF.

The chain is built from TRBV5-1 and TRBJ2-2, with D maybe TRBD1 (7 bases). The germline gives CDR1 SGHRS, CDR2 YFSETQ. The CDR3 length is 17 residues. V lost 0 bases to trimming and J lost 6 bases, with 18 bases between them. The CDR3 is CASSLVLRGRDAGELFF. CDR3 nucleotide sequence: TGCGCCAGCAGCTTGGTGTTGAGGGGGCGGGACGCCGGGGAGCTGTTTTTT.

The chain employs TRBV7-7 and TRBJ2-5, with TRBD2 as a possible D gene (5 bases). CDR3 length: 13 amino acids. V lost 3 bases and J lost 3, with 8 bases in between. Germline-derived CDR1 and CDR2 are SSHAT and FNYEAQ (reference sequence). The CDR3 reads CASSFGREETQYF. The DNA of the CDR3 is TGTGCCAGCAGCTTCGGGCGGGAAGAGACCCAGTACTTC. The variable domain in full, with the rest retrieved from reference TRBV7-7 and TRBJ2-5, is GAGVSQSPRYKVTKRGQDVTLRCDPISSHATLYWYQQALGQGPEFLTYFNYEAQPDKSGLPSDRFSAERPEGSISTLTIQRTEQRDSAMYRCASSFGREETQYFGPGTRLLVL.

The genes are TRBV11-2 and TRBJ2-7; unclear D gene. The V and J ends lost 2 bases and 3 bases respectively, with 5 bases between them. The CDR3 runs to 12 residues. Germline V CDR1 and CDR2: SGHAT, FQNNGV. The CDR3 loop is CASSLLGYEQYF. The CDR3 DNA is TGTGCCAGCAGCTTACTAGGCTACGAGCAGTACTTC.

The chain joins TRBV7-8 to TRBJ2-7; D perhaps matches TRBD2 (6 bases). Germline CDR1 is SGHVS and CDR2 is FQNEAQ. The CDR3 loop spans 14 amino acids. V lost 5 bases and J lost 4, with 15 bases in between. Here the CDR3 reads CASSTRGTRYEQYF. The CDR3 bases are TGTGCCAGCAGCACCCGGGGGACCCGATACGAGCAGTACTTC.

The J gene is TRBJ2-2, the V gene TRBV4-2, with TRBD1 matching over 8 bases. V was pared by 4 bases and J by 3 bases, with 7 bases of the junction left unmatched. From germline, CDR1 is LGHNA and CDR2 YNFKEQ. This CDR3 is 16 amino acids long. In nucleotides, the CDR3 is TGTGCCAGCAGCCGTAGACAGGGGCTTGACACCGGGGAGCTGTTTTTT. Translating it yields CASSRRQGLDTGELFF.

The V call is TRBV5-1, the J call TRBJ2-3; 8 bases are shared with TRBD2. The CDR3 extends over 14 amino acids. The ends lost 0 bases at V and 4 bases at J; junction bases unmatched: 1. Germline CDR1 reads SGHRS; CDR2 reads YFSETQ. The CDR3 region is CASSLETSADTQYF. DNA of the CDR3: TGCGCCAGCAGCTTGGAGACTAGCGCAGATACGCAGTATTTT. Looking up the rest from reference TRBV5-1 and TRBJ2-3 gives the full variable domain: KAGVTQTPRYLIKTRGQQVTLSCSPISGHRSVSWYQQTPGQGLQFLFEYFSETQRNKGNFPGRFSGRQFSNSRSEMNVSTLELGDSALYLCASSLETSADTQYFGPGTRLTVL.

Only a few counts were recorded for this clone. The chain's CDR3 is CASSWMDRGYSGANVLTF. As DNA, the CDR3 is TGCGCCAGCAGCTGGATGGACAGGGGATACTCTGGGGCCAACGTCCTGACTTTC. The chain carries TRBV5-1 and TRBJ2-6, with 9 bases lining up with TRBD1. The CDR3 contains 18 residues. Per germline, CDR1 SGHRS and CDR2 YFSETQ. V was pared by 3 bases and J by 0 bases, with 7 bases of the junction left unmatched.

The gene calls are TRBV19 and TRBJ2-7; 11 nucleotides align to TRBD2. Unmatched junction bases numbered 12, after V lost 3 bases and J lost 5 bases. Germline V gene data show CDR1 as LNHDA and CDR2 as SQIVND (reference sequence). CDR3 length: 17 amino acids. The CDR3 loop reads CASSIGGLAGRGHEQYF. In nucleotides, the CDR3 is TGTGCCAGTAGTATTGGCGGACTAGCGGGTCGGGGCCACGAGCAGTACTTC. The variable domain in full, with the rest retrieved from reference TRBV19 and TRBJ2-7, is DGGITQSPKYLFRKEGQNVTLSCEQNLNHDAMYWYRQDPGQGLRLIYYSQIVNDFQKGDIAEGYSVSREKKESFPLTVTSAQKNPTAFYLCASSIGGLAGRGHEQYFGPGTRLTVT.

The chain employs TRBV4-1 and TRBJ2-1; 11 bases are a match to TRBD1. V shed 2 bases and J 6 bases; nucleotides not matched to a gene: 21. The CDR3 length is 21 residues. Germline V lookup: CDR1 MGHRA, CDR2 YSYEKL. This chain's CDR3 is CASSQLMWGQGVFQRRNEQFF. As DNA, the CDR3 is TGCGCCAGCAGCCAACTCATGTGGGGACAGGGGGTCTTTCAGCGGCGCAATGAGCAGTTCTTC.

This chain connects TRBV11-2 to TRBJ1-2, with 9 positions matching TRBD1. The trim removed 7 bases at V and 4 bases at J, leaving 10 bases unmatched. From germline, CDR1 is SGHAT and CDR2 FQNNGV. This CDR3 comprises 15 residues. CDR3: CASTLDRGFSYGYTF. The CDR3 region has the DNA TGTGCCAGCACTTTGGACAGGGGATTCAGCTATGGCTACACCTTC.

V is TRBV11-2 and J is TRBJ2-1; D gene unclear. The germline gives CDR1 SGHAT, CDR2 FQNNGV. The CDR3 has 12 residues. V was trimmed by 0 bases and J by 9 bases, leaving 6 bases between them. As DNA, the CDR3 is TGTGCCAGCAGCTTAGATCGCAGTGAGCAGTTCTTC. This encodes CASSLDRSEQFF. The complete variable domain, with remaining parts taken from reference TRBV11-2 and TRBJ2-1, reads EAGVAQSPRYKIIEKRQSVAFWCNPISGHATLYWYQQILGQGPKLLIQFQNNGVVDDSQLPKDRFSAERLKGVDSTLKIQPAKLEDSAVYLCASSLDRSEQFFGPGTRLTVL.

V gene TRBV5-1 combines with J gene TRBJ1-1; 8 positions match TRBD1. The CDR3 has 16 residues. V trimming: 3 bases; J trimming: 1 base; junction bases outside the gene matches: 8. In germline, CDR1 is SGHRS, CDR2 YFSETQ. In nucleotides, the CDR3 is TGCGCCAGCAGCTGGGAGCCCGACAGGGGGAACACTGAAGCTTTCTTT. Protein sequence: CASSWEPDRGNTEAFF.

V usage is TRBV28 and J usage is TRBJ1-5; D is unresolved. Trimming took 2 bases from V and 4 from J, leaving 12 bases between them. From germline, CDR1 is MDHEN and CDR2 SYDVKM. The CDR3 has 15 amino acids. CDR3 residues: CASSLSQRGNQPQHF. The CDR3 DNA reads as TGTGCCAGCAGTTTAAGCCAAAGAGGAAATCAGCCCCAGCATTTT.